Following are 18 T cell receptor beta chains from one sample sequenced in a study of cytomegalovirus exposure and HLA in healthy donors. PCR was performed using 60 Vbeta and 13 Jbeta primers. Data came from immunoSEQ multiplex PCR; TCRdb stores just in-frame clones and leaves some out. The table has 150,000 to 200,000 clones, approximately 79% seen once; the top ten hold over 12%. Specimen: PBMCs. These receptors all come from a man aged 50 to 60 in good health and CMV-seropositive.

The rearrangement links TRBV5-1 to TRBJ2-3; D may be TRBD2 (6 bases). The CDR3 sequence is 16 residues long. V lost 4 bases and J 5 bases, leaving 20 bases between the germline ends. Germline loops: CDR1 SGHRS, CDR2 YFSETQ. As DNA, the CDR3 is TGCGCCAGCAGCCTCCCTTCGGGAGTAGGAGGAGATACGCAGTATTTT. It encodes CASSLPSGVGGDTQYF. The variable domain in full, with the rest retrieved from reference TRBV5-1 and TRBJ2-3, is KAGVTQTPRYLIKTRGQQVTLSCSPISGHRSVSWYQQTPGQGLQFLFEYFSETQRNKGNFPGRFSGRQFSNSRSEMNVSTLELGDSALYLCASSLPSGVGGDTQYFGPGTRLTVL.

V is TRBV5-4 and J is TRBJ2-7, with 12 positions matching TRBD2. Germline loops: CDR1 SGHNT, CDR2 YYREEE (reference sequence). With 4 bases clipped from V and 4 bases from J, the junction kept 9 bases outside the gene matches. CDR3 length: 16 amino acids. CDR3 loop: CASSLPGTSGLYEQYF. In DNA, the CDR3 is TGTGCCAGCAGCCTGCCGGGGACTAGCGGGCTATACGAGCAGTACTTC. Full variable domain (rest looked up from reference TRBV5-4 and TRBJ2-7): ETGVTQSPTHLIKTRGQQVTLRCSSQSGHNTVSWYQQALGQGPQFIFQYYREEENGRGNFPPRFSGLQFPNYSSELNVNALELDDSALYLCASSLPGTSGLYEQYFGPGTRLTVT.

This chain links TRBV28 with TRBJ2-7, with a tentative D call TRBD1 (6 bases). Germline values: CDR1 MDHEN, CDR2 SYDVKM. Trimming removed 4 bases from V and 4 bases from J, with 11 bases in between. The CDR3 length is 13 residues. The CDR3 coding sequence is TGTGCCAGCAGTTCATTTCAGGGGTACGAGCAGTACTTC. It specifies CASSSFQGYEQYF.

The gene calls are TRBV5-1 and TRBJ2-5; 7 nucleotides align to TRBD2. CDR3 length equals 15 residues. Germline V gene lookup returns CDR1 SGHRS and CDR2 YFSETQ. J lost 2 bases, V lost 4 bases, and 8 bases had no gene match. In DNA, the CDR3 is TGCGCCAGCAGCGGGCGCGGAGCGGGGCAAGAGACCCAGTACTTC. This encodes CASSGRGAGQETQYF. Looking up the rest from reference TRBV5-1 and TRBJ2-5 gives the full variable domain: KAGVTQTPRYLIKTRGQQVTLSCSPISGHRSVSWYQQTPGQGLQFLFEYFSETQRNKGNFPGRFSGRQFSNSRSEMNVSTLELGDSALYLCASSGRGAGQETQYFGPGTRLLVL.

The chain uses TRBV10-2 and TRBJ2-1, with 8 bases that match TRBD2. The trim removed 8 bases at V and 2 bases at J, leaving 8 bases unmatched. CDR1 WSHSY and CDR2 SAAADI come from the germline V gene. The CDR3 spans 15 residues. The CDR3 DNA sequence: TGCGCCAGCCACCGGGAGGGGGATGCCTACAATGAGCAGTTCTTC. As protein: CASHREGDAYNEQFF.

V gene TRBV6-5 combines with J gene TRBJ1-1; 8 bases line up with TRBD1. Germline lookup yields CDR1 MNHEY and CDR2 SVGAGI. CDR3 size: 15 residues. Trimming cost V 6 bases and J 4 bases; bases outside gene matches: 10. The CDR3, as DNA: TGTGCCAGCAGACCGACTCAGGGGGCAGGCACTGAAGCTTTCTTT. As protein: CASRPTQGAGTEAFF.

The chain carries TRBV7-9 and TRBJ1-6, with TRBD1 matching 9 bases. Germline CDR1 SEHNR, CDR2 FQNEAQ (reference sequence). The CDR3 is 16 residues long. Germline trimming cut 4 bases from V and 9 bases from J; bases unmatched to any gene: 10. The CDR3 DNA reads TGTGCCAGCAGCTCTCCCCCGGGACAGGGTTTTTCACCCCTCCACTTT. It yields the protein CASSSPPGQGFSPLHF. Variable domain in full (rest from reference TRBV7-9 and TRBJ1-6): DTGVSQNPRHKITKRGQNVTFRCDPISEHNRLYWYRQTLGQGPEFLTYFQNEAQLEKSRLLSDRFSAERPKGSFSTLEIQRTEQGDSAMYLCASSSPPGQGFSPLHFGNGTRLTVT.

The V gene is TRBV6-1, the J gene TRBJ2-7; 8 bases map to TRBD2. CDR1 MNHNS and CDR2 SASEGT come from the germline V gene. The V gene end was trimmed by 6 bases and the J gene end by 0 bases; junction bases not matched to a gene: 7. The CDR3 length is 15 residues. This CDR3 reads CASRTGGPYSYEQYV. CDR3 coding DNA: TGTGCCAGCAGGACGGGGGGGCCGTACTCCTACGAGCAGTACGTC.

This chain connects TRBV28 to TRBJ1-2, with D unclear. The V gene's germline CDR1 is MDHEN and CDR2 SYDVKM. This CDR3 spans 15 amino acids. V dropped 7 bases and J dropped 8 bases, with 23 bases sitting between them. The CDR3 coding sequence is TGTGCCAGCACCGACCGGGGTCCCAGGTTGGGGGGCTACACCTTC. Amino acids: CASTDRGPRLGGYTF.

The chain carries TRBV10-1 and TRBJ1-2; no clear D. V lost 0 bases and J lost 2, with 4 bases in between. This CDR3 has 13 amino acids. The V gene's germline CDR1 is WNHNN and CDR2 SYGVQD (reference sequence). This CDR3 reads CASSESLNYGYTF. The DNA of the CDR3 is TGCGCCAGCAGTGAGTCGCTAAACTATGGCTACACCTTC.

This chain connects TRBV6-5 to TRBJ2-2, with 7 bases identical to TRBD1. This CDR3 comprises 15 residues. V shed 6 bases, J shed 1 base, and the junction held 5 bases outside the gene matches. Germline assignment: CDR1 MNHEY and CDR2 SVGAGI. This CDR3 reads CASSYRTGNTGELFF. The CDR3 bases are TGTGCCAGCAGCTACCGGACAGGGAACACCGGGGAGCTGTTTTTT.

The DNA of the CDR3 is TGTGCCAGCAGTTACTCGTCCCCGACTGCTGGCTACACCTTC. Protein: CASSYSSPTAGYTF. The chain carries TRBV6-5 and TRBJ1-2; D is uncertain. CDR1 is MNHEY, CDR2 SVGAGI, per germline. Trimming stripped 0 bases from V and 7 bases from J, with 12 bases between. CDR3 length: 14 amino acids.

The chain couples TRBV5-5 to TRBJ2-5; 11 bases fit TRBD2. V shed 1 base and J 0 bases; nucleotides not matched to a gene: 8. The V gene's germline CDR1 is SGHKS and CDR2 YYEKEE (reference sequence). The CDR3 runs 18 residues. CDR3 region: CASSLTLAGAGYQETQYF. Written as DNA, the CDR3 is TGTGCCAGCAGCTTGACACTAGCGGGGGCCGGGTACCAAGAGACCCAGTACTTC. Based on the CDR3 plus reference TRBV5-5 and TRBJ2-5, the full variable domain is DAGVTQSPTHLIKTRGQQVTLRCSPISGHKSVSWYQQVLGQGPQFIFQYYEKEERGRGNFPDRFSARQFPNYSSELNVNALLLGDSALYLCASSLTLAGAGYQETQYFGPGTRLLVL.

The genes are TRBV6-6 and TRBJ2-7, with TRBD2 as a possible D gene (5 bases). The CDR3 has 15 residues. From germline, CDR1 is MNHNY and CDR2 SVGAGI (reference sequence). The V and J ends lost 6 bases and 2 bases respectively, with 17 bases between them. The CDR3 nucleotides are TGTGCCAGCAGCTACGAAGAGGGTAGGACCTACGAGCAGTACTTC. Translating gives CASSYEEGRTYEQYF.

This chain connects TRBV28 to TRBJ1-5; a possible D gene is TRBD1 (5 bases). Germline CDR1 and CDR2: MDHEN and SYDVKM. V lost 2 bases and J 1 base, leaving 6 bases between the germline ends. The CDR3 sequence is 14 residues long. CDR3 nucleotide sequence: TGTGCCAGCAGTTTAGGGGGGAGCAATCAGCCCCAGCATTTT. Protein: CASSLGGSNQPQHF.

The genes are TRBV5-6 and TRBJ2-3, with 7 positions matching TRBD1. This CDR3 is built from 15 residues. J lost 2 bases, V lost 0 bases, and 3 bases had no gene match. Germline CDR1 reads SGHDT; CDR2 reads YYEEEE. The DNA of the CDR3 is TGTGCCAGCAGCTTGGTTGGGACAGACACAGATACGCAGTATTTT. As protein: CASSLVGTDTDTQYF.

This clone was counted once. This chain links TRBV28 with TRBJ2-5; no clear D. Trimming removed 6 bases from V and 4 bases from J, with 6 bases in between. CDR1 is MDHEN and CDR2 is SYDVKM in the germline V gene. CDR3 length equals 11 residues. CDR3 bases: TGTGCCAGCAGGAGTGGAGAGACCCAGTACTTC. The encoded protein is CASRSGETQYF.

The rearrangement uses TRBV6-5 and TRBJ1-2; D is possibly TRBD1 (6 bases). Trimming took off 4 bases at V and 1 base at J, with 13 bases between the two ends. Germline values: CDR1 MNHEY, CDR2 SVGAGI. The CDR3 totals 15 residues. The CDR3 coding sequence is TGTGCCAGCAGTTCGCCCGGGGACAATAACTATGGCTACACCTTC. It yields the protein CASSSPGDNNYGYTF.